This record covers a single T cell receptor (beta chain). As yet, its antigen is unknown. The data are from a study of shared clonotypes between healthy human individuals. Study-wide background: Three plates each covered CD4 naive and memory; CD8 naive two, CD8 memory one.

Broader study findings: Although depth was large, rarefaction showed that sequencing of the sorted subsets was incomplete. Among donors, clonotype sharing was expected to be affected by sequencing depth.

CD45RO-negative, CCR7-selected cells formed the naive CD8 fraction, which excluded terminally differentiated effector memory CD45RA+ cells. Only Caucasian adults living in Nashville, Tennessee served as donors. The protocol was immunoSEQ multiplex PCR, while the TCRdb copy is restricted to in-frame clones and leaves out a portion. The table lists about 800,000 clones, 95% to 97% of them singletons, with over 0.2% in the top ten. The receptor was derived from a man aged 30 to 45 in good health. Sequenced input: naive CD8+ T cells sorted from blood.

The CDR3: CAISDLLSGSGDEQFF. Written as DNA, the CDR3 is TGTGCCATCAGTGATTTACTGAGCGGGAGCGGAGATGAGCAGTTCTTC. V and J are TRBV10-3 and TRBJ2-1; 8 bases are shared with TRBD2. Germline CDR1 ENHRY, CDR2 SYGVKD. CDR3 size: 16 residues. Trimming took 3 bases from V and 8 from J; bases not matched to a gene: 12.